This TCR beta chain was identified during a study of neurological immune-mediated disorders. TCRdb redid the calling of the 5' RACE reads with MiXCR, one entry per CDR3 protein. The sample contains 50,000 to 70,000 distinct CDR3 sequences, roughly 3.2% of which appear only once. Germline V lookup: CDR1 WSHSY, CDR2 SAAADI. Trimming took 4 bases from V and 8 from J; bases not matched to a gene: 7. The length of the CDR3 is 13 residues. This rearrangement joins TRBV10-2 to TRBJ1-1; 7 bases match TRBD1. The sequenced sample consisted of PBMCs. This TCR derives from a middle-aged man with multiple sclerosis. CDR3: CASSAPGQPEAFF. For the CDR3, the DNA is TGCGCCAGCAGTGCACCGGGACAGCCCGAAGCTTTCTTT.